These T cell receptor beta chains were read from a single sample in a study of shared clonotypes between healthy human individuals. Sequenced by immunoSEQ multiplex PCR; TCRdb stores in-frame clones only, minus some. Of around 1.5 million clones listed, 98% are singletons. Sequenced input: naive CD4+ T cells sorted from blood. Source of these receptors: a man in his thirties or forties in good health. CDR3s include the opening cysteine and the closing phenylalanine or tryptophan. Fields, in order: D gene, clone size, J gene, V gene, CDR3 DNA, CDR3 protein. The D gene is left open where the match is weak. Size tells how often a clone was seen (once, few, many) or the class of an expanded clone, and some rows leave it out.

>-|-|TRBJ2-7|TRBV27
TGTGCCAGCAGCCCCGGACTTCTCTACGAGCAGTACTTC
CASSPGLLYEQYF
>-|-|TRBJ1-1|TRBV7-6
TGTGCCAGCAGCTTAGTAAGAGGCGACACTGAAGCTTTCTTT
CASSLVRGDTEAFF
>-|once|TRBJ2-7|TRBV10-3
TGTGCCATCAGTGAGAGACAGTCCGGTAAGGCCTACGAGCAGTACTTC
CAISERQSGKAYEQYF
>-|-|TRBJ1-3|TRBV6-6
TGTGCCTGCCGGGACAACTCTGGAAACACCATATATTTT
CACRDNSGNTIYF
>-|-|TRBJ2-2|TRBV18
TGTGCCAGCTCACTATTACAGTCCACCGGGGAGCTGTTTTTT
CASSLLQSTGELFF
>-|-|TRBJ1-1|TRBV9
TGTGCCAGCAGCTACCAGGGGCACACTGAAGCTTTCTTT
CASSYQGHTEAFF
>TRBD2|-|TRBJ2-5|TRBV5-4
TGTGCCAGCAGCCCTACTCCTAGCGGGAGATTCAGGGAGACCCAGTACTTC
CASSPTPSGRFRETQYF
>TRBD1|-|TRBJ2-7|TRBV4-2
TGTGCCAGCAGCCACGCTTCAGCCGGGACAGGGCACAACGAGCAGTACTTC
CASSHASAGTGHNEQYF
>-|-|TRBJ1-2|TRBV6-1
TGTGCCAGCAGTCCGCCTACAGGGACATATGGCTACACCTTC
CASSPPTGTYGYTF
>-|-|TRBJ2-2|TRBV5-1
TGCGCCAGCAGCGGGAAAGGACAGCATCCTACCGGGGAGCTGTTTTTT
CASSGKGQHPTGELFF
>-|once|TRBJ1-4|TRBV5-4
TGTGCCAGCCACACTGGCGGGACGGGTAATGAAAAACTGTTTTTT
CASHTGGTGNEKLFF
>-|once|TRBJ1-4|TRBV11-2
TGTGCCAGCAGCCCTTTCAACGGGTTGACTAATGAAAAACTGTTTTTT
CASSPFNGLTNEKLFF
>-|once|TRBJ2-7|TRBV27
TGTGCCAGCAGTCCCCGCTTTATGGGACTCTACGAGCAGTACTTC
CASSPRFMGLYEQYF
>-|-|TRBJ2-1|TRBV11-3
TGTGCCAGCACGCAAAAAAAAGGGATAGCGAAAGGAAACTACAATGAGCAGTTCTTC
CASTQKKGIAKGNYNEQFF
>-|-|TRBJ1-1|TRBV6-6
TGTGCCAGCAGTTACGGGGCCCTGGGCACTGAAGCTTTCTTT
CASSYGALGTEAFF
>-|once|TRBJ1-1|TRBV18
TGTGCCAGCTCACCATTGCGCAGGGGAGTGAACACTGAAGCTTTCTTT
CASSPLRRGVNTEAFF
>-|-|TRBJ2-5|TRBV7-9
TGTGCCAGCAGCCCCCTGGGGGAAGAGACCCAGTACTTC
CASSPLGEETQYF
>TRBD2|-|TRBJ2-1|TRBV18
TGTGCCAGCTCACCATTAGCGGGATGGGGTCGGGATGAGCAGTTCTTC
CASSPLAGWGRDEQFF
>-|-|TRBJ2-7|TRBV18
TGTGCCAGCTCACGATCCGCAGGTGTTTACGAGCAGTACTTC
CASSRSAGVYEQYF
>TRBD2|-|TRBJ2-3|TRBV19
TGTGCCAGTAGTATCGGACTAGCGGAGAGCACAGATACGCAGTATTTT
CASSIGLAESTDTQYF
>-|-|TRBJ2-7|TRBV5-8
TGTGCCAGCATAATCGACCGGGACAAATTTTCCTACGAGCAGTACTTC
CASIIDRDKFSYEQYF
>TRBD1|-|TRBJ2-7|TRBV5-1
TGCGCCAGCAGCTTCGGGGACAGGGACTACGAGCAGTACTTC
CASSFGDRDYEQYF
>-|-|TRBJ2-7|TRBV2
TGTGCCAGCACGGAGGGGATAAGCGAGCAGTACTTC
CASTEGISEQYF
>TRBD1|-|TRBJ1-2|TRBV18
TGTGCCAGCTCACCCACGACAGGGCGGGACTATGGCTACACCTTC
CASSPTTGRDYGYTF
>-|-|TRBJ2-7|TRBV6-1
TGTGCCAGCAGGGGGGGACTCCTTAAGTCAGACGAGCAGTACTTC
CASRGGLLKSDEQYF
>-|-|TRBJ1-3|TRBV6-5
TGTGCCAGCAGTTACTCGATCGGGGCTTCTGGAAACACCATATATTTT
CASSYSIGASGNTIYF
>TRBD2|-|TRBJ2-7|TRBV6-5
TGTGCCAGCAGCGAGACTAGCGGGACGAACTACGAGCAGTACTTC
CASSETSGTNYEQYF
>TRBD1|-|TRBJ2-2|TRBV5-4
TGTGCCAGCAGCTACGACAGGGTTGGCGGGGAGCTGTTTTTT
CASSYDRVGGELFF
>TRBD1|-|TRBJ1-1|TRBV15
TGTGCCACCACTATGACAGGGGGAATTGAAGCTTTCTTT
CATTMTGGIEAFF
>-|-|TRBJ2-1|TRBV11-3
TGTGCCAGCAGTAGGACAGACCGGAACAATGAGCAGTTCTTC
CASSRTDRNNEQFF
>-|-|TRBJ2-2|TRBV27
TGTGCCAGCAGTTTAAGGCCCCGAGGGGGTAACACCGGGGAGCTGTTTTTT
CASSLRPRGGNTGELFF
>-|once|TRBJ2-7|TRBV9
TGTGCCAGCAGCGTAGTGGGGGCGTTAGGGGACGAGCAGTACTTC
CASSVVGALGDEQYF
>TRBD1|-|TRBJ1-5|TRBV19
TGTGCCAGTAGAAGACAGGGGAATAGCAATCAGCCCCAGCATTTT
CASRRQGNSNQPQHF
>-|-|TRBJ1-5|TRBV6-1
TGTGCCAGCAGGGATCAGGGAACCAGCAATCAGCCCCAGCATTTT
CASRDQGTSNQPQHF
>-|-|TRBJ2-7|TRBV7-9
TGTGCCAGCAGCTCCCCCTTCAGGAGCTCCTACGAGCAGTACTTC
CASSSPFRSSYEQYF
>-|-|TRBJ1-5|TRBV2
TGTGCCAGCACAGGCAGCTTTTCCAATCAGCCCCAGCATTTT
CASTGSFSNQPQHF
>-|once|TRBJ2-3|TRBV7-2
TGTGCCAGCAGCTGGGGCGGCGGTGGAGATACGCAGTATTTT
CASSWGGGGDTQYF
>-|-|TRBJ2-6|TRBV11-2
TGTGCCAGCAGCCTCGGTACTGGGGCCAACGTCCTGACTTTC
CASSLGTGANVLTF
>-|-|TRBJ2-5|TRBV9
TGTGCCAGCAGCGTAGGCCCTAGTGGGCTTGGGAGGACCCAGTACTTC
CASSVGPSGLGRTQYF
>-|-|TRBJ1-5|TRBV28
TGTGCCAGCAGTTTCAGAGGGCTTGGTCAGCCCCAGCATTTT
CASSFRGLGQPQHF
>-|once|TRBJ1-1|TRBV5-4
TGTGCCAGCAGTCGGTTATCCGCTTTGAACACTGAAGCTTTCTTT
CASSRLSALNTEAFF
>-|-|TRBJ2-7|TRBV11-2
TGTGCCAGCAGCCTCCCCTACTACGAGCAGTACTTC
CASSLPYYEQYF
>-|once|TRBJ2-5|TRBV28
TGTGCCAGCAGACGCCGGGAGACCCAGTACTTC
CASRRRETQYF
>-|-|TRBJ1-3|TRBV7-8
TGTGCCAGCAGCTTAGCGGGTGCAAACTCTGGAAACACCATATATTTT
CASSLAGANSGNTIYF
>TRBD2|once|TRBJ2-3|TRBV6-1
TGTGCCAGCAGTGAGAGCGGGAGGGCGGATACGCAGTATTTT
CASSESGRADTQYF
>TRBD1|-|TRBJ2-5|TRBV29-1
TGCAGCGTCCGGGACAGTTTATCAGAGACCCAGTACTTC
CSVRDSLSETQYF
>-|-|TRBJ1-2|TRBV5-1
TGCGCCAGCAGCCCTCCGACAGGTTCTAACTATGGCTACACCTTC
CASSPPTGSNYGYTF